This T cell receptor beta chain was profiled in a study of T cell responses to AZD1222 COVID-19 vaccine (dated by TCRdb to the early 2020s). Describing the broader study: AZD1222 recipients given second doses at about 4 weeks or at about 12 weeks were pooled, since spike-specific TCR depth and breadth were not found to differ between the two schedules. A total of under 250 trial participants underwent TCR sequencing, of whom about 210 had received two doses of AZD1222 and about 26 had received two doses of the MenACWY control vaccine. Trial participants were enrolled by age into subgroups of 18-55, 56-69 and 70-plus years, and approximately 150, 30 and 60 TCR-sequenced participants, respectively, were included in these subgroups.

This clone was picked up a small number of times. Its target antigen remains unknown. No clone much larger than this one lies a single base away; base qualities are absent. The label giving this sample's time point can be read as: baseline before first vaccination. Samples from vaccinated people were obtained from the UK trials COV001 and COV002, which included a single-blind randomized controlled phase 2/3 trial of AZD1222 (ChAdOx1 nCoV-19) in healthy adults. Trial participant PBMC samples were collected at day 0 and day 28 after the second dose for TCRbeta chain sequencing. The CDR3 regions of human TCRbeta chains were analyzed by immunosequencing. For the original study's pipeline: Repertoire TCRs were checked for matches against a reference library of SARS-CoV-2-specific TCRs that had been generated using the MIRA antigen-specificity platform. Breadth meant the fraction of unique TCRs that were SARS-CoV-2-associated, whereas depth meant the fraction of total T cells that were SARS-CoV-2-associated. Each spike-specific TCR was assigned to its reactive spike region and to a CD4 or CD8 class using the MIRA data. Log10-transformed breadth and depth values were compared by one-way ANOVA with Sidak's multiple comparisons tests. The source is immuneACCESS, and TCRdb retained only in-frame sequences with V and J called. Part of the clones is not carried over; for the studies checked, unresolved V genes explain less than half of this, and the remainder is unexplained. The V and J calls and clone size come from that table; D and trimming were worked out from the DNA. For this sample there are 65,000 to 75,000 clones; roughly four fifths appear just once. The top ten constitute over 5% of the sample.

The paper as a whole reports these results and caveats: Because no day 14 peak-response samples were available, repertoires were characterized only after the peak T cell response. The 56-69-year group was small, and its depth increase did not reach significance, likely because of low power. CD4 TCRs associated with the vaccine covered the entire spike protein, and the dominant responses were in regions 160-218 and 743-854. Only five to seven AZD1222 recipients were SARS-CoV-2 seropositive at baseline, limiting conclusions about previously exposed vaccinees. Most participants were white British and females outnumbered males, and the authors suggested that clonal diversity may have been underestimated. Epitopes outside the regions mutated in the B.1.351 and B.1.1.7 variants were reportedly recognized by nearly half of the unique spike-specific TCRs. After two AZD1222 doses, both the breadth and the depth of spike-specific TCRs were significantly higher than at day 0 and than in MenACWY recipients.

V loses 6 bases at its end and J loses 4 bases; junction bases beyond the gene matches: 4. CDR1 MNHEY and CDR2 SVGEGT were looked up in the germline V gene. Counted from cysteine to phenylalanine, this CDR3 has 13 amino acids. Only the CDR3 DNA is retained, 39 bases long and in frame from the first base. Recombination connected TRBV6-2 or TRBV6-3 to TRBJ2-7; 9 of the junction bases match TRBD2. The sequence was collected from an adult in good health. This material consisted of peripheral blood, taken on day 0 of AZD1222 vaccination. The DNA is TGTGCCAGCAGCCGTGGACTAGCGTACGAGCAGTACTTC. Translation gives CASSRGLAYEQYF.